The clone carrying this TCR beta chain occurred once. Its specificity is not known. The junction departs from germline at one end; a sequencing error may be responsible. Together with a sample-barcoded 5' primer, a J-beta primer mix was included in a second PCR lasting roughly 6 to 12 cycles. MiXCR, applied by TCRdb to the 5' RACE reads, yields one record per CDR3 protein. The sample has over 950,000 distinct CDR3 sequences; 30% to 40% are singletons. This specimen comes from a study of blood T cells in healthy people across ages. Notes on the study in general: Among long-lived donors, naive CD4+ cells were more numerous and diversity higher than in aged donors.

CDR1 and CDR2 (germline): SGHAT, FQDESV (reference sequence). The CDR3 has 13 residues. The genes are TRBV11-1 and TRBJ1-2; a weak D match, TRBD1 (5 bases). The sample comprised blood. The TCR was taken from a man between 18 and 35 years old in good health. The CDR3 region has the DNA TGTGCCGGCAGCCCTGGACAAAACTATGGCTACACCTTC. Protein product: CAGSPGQNYGYTF.